The clone carrying this T cell receptor (beta chain) showed up many times. The CDR3 is 13 amino acids. V was pared by 4 bases and J by 4 bases, with 10 bases between. Germline values: CDR1 SNHLY, CDR2 FYNNEI. Any patient presenting with uncontrolled infection, other autoimmune disease, pregnancy or lactation was left out. The diagnoses drew upon clinical symptoms, serum thyroxine and TRAb, thyroid ultrasound and orbital computed tomography. This entry is derived from a study of T cells in Graves' hyperthyroidism and ophthalmopathy. RNA transcripts provided the source from which TCR beta CDR3 regions were amplified. Researchers ran a first-round RT-PCR on the TCR CDR3 using the HTBI primer set. Each CDR3 protein gets one entry after TCRdb re-called the multiplex PCR reads with MiXCR. The repertoire holds approximately 640,000 distinct CDR3 sequences, with about 45% as singletons.

The sequenced sample was peripheral blood or thyroid tissue (not recorded which). The TCR comes from an adult man with Graves' disease, either hyperthyroidism or ophthalmopathy (not recorded which). The rearrangement links TRBV2 to TRBJ1-2; D uncertain. CDR3 amino acids: CASSADYLYGYTF. The DNA for the CDR3 is TGTGCCAGCAGTGCGGACTATCTCTATGGCTACACCTTC.